These T cell receptor beta chains were read from a single sample in a study of OX40 agonist ivuxolimab in advanced cancers. Assay: immunoSEQ multiplex PCR; the TCRdb copy retains only in-frame clones and omits some. The sample lists some 45,000 clones; more than 75% were seen once. The sample was CD4+ or CD8+ T cells sorted from blood, taken in a trial of the OX40 agonist ivuxolimab. The origin of the receptors is an adult with an advanced solid tumor such as melanoma, head and neck, liver or kidney cancer. Both conserved end residues are part of each CDR3. A D gene is named only where the DNA matches it firmly. A clone size is listed for some rows: how often the clone was seen (once, few, many), or a class if it is expanded.

clone_size d_call j_call v_call cdr3_aa cdr3_nt
- - TRBJ2-7 TRBV6-1 CASSPSGAAYEQYF TGTGCCAGCAGCCCCAGCGGAGCGGCCTACGAGCAGTACTTC
- - TRBJ1-6 TRBV25-1 CASSAVGAGSPLHF TGTGCCAGCAGTGCCGTGGGGGCAGGATCACCCCTCCACTTT
- TRBD2 TRBJ2-7 TRBV28 CASSFLAGFYEQYF TGTGCCAGCAGTTTCCTAGCGGGGTTCTACGAGCAGTACTTC
- TRBD1 TRBJ2-5 TRBV28 CAGQGPPGGTQYF TGTGCCGGACAGGGGCCCCCGGGTGGGACCCAGTACTTC
- - TRBJ1-6 TRBV11-2 CASSFLLDSPLHF TGTGCCAGCAGCTTCTTGTTGGATTCACCCCTCCACTTT
- TRBD2 TRBJ2-1 TRBV7-9 CASSLPTSGSSYNEQFF TGTGCCAGCAGCTTACCGACTAGCGGGAGCTCCTACAATGAGCAGTTCTTC
once TRBD1 TRBJ1-2 TRBV19 CASRTGGYGYTF TGTGCCAGTAGGACAGGGGGATACGGCTACACCTTC
- - TRBJ2-5 TRBV5-6 CASADGETQYF TGTGCCAGCGCCGACGGGGAGACCCAGTACTTC
- - TRBJ2-5 TRBV30 CAWSLARLMGETQYF TGTGCCTGGAGTCTTGCGAGGCTAATGGGAGAGACCCAGTACTTC
- TRBD1 TRBJ1-5 TRBV7-8 CASSSGQGQPQHF TGTGCCAGCAGTTCCGGACAGGGTCAGCCCCAGCATTTT